The rows below give T cell receptor beta chains drawn from one sample of a study of preoperative IRX-2 immunotherapy in early breast cancer. Profiled with immunoSEQ multiplex PCR; TCRdb holds only in-frame clones, not every one. Among over 20,000 clones listed, around four fifths were seen once. Material: lymph node tissue, obtained after IRX-2 immunotherapy. The receptors were sampled from a human donor with breast cancer. Each CDR3 is given without its conserved first and last residue. Size tells how often a clone was seen (once, few, many) or the class of an expanded clone, and some rows leave it out.

clone size | CDR3 length | V gene | CDR3 protein
NA | 11 | TRBV10-3 | AISNTGGETQY
NA | 13 | TRBV30 | AWSKGGASGNTIY
NA | 12 | TRBV23-1 | ASNTTGSQETQY
once | 15 | TRBV12-5 | ASGPYNQGVGNQPQH
NA | 14 | TRBV4-1 | ASSQEGSSNIATQY
few | 14 | TRBV6-8 | ASSYSRVSNYNEQF
NA | 12 | TRBV19 | ASRPRGLSEKLF
NA | 12 | TRBV19 | ASRLAGEYQPQH
NA | 12 | TRBV5-1 | ASSPTSRNTEAF
once | 12 | TRBV15 | ATSRDQGPETQY
NA | 13 | TRBV7-7 | ASSLGGAPNSPLH
NA | 13 | TRBV5-1 | ASSLAVGRGNEQF
NA | 14 | TRBV6-8 | ASSDAPMGSGNTIY
NA | 13 | TRBV6-8 | ATCDSQGLNQPQH
NA | 13 | TRBV7-7 | ASREMRGLNTEAF
NA | 11 | TRBV6-8 | AISGEGGETQY
NA | 13 | TRBV5-1 | ASSLGPGMNTEAF
NA | 10 | TRBV16 | ASSQLQGGYT
NA | 13 | TRBV5-1 | ASSLSGRGYEKLF
once | 14 | TRBV6-8 | ASSYWAGGPKDTQY
NA | 11 | TRBV6-8 | ASSLTGNTEAF
NA | 12 | TRBV5-1 | ASSLDVGTDTQY
NA | 12 | TRBV7-5 | ASSYGTSADTQY
NA | 11 | TRBV10-3 | AISEGQGTGYT
NA | 14 | TRBV28 | ASSLVGGGSNQPQH
NA | 13 | TRBV10-2 | ASSEVRQDGGTQY
NA | 13 | TRBV19 | ASSIFIGGYQPQH
once | 15 | TRBV30 | AWSVKTGWYRTYEQY
NA | 12 | TRBV12-2 | ASRRTANTGELF
NA | 12 | TRBV5-1 | ASSQGTRNYGYT
NA | 12 | TRBV30 | AWSRGLGNYGYT
NA | 13 | TRBV11-3 | ASSRGGQHNTEAF
few | 13 | TRBV6-8 | ASSDTGVGNTEAF
few | 12 | TRBV29-1 | SVSRDTSGNTIY
NA | 15 | TRBV14 | ASSQDFAGGSTDTQY
few | 10 | TRBV18 | ASSPGRAEAF
NA | 13 | TRBV10-1 | ASSVGGAGTDTQY
NA | 12 | TRBV5-1 | ASSLRQSNTEAF
NA | 15 | TRBV18 | ASSPRGSGGARETQY
NA | 14 | TRBV19 | ASSTPGSRLNSPLH
NA | 13 | TRBV15 | ATSRGRGGTGELF
NA | 11 | TRBV10-3 | AISEPAGNEQF
NA | 12 | TRBV7-4 | ATRLAGGRSEQF
few | 14 | TRBV29-1 | SVEYLRTASYNEQF
NA | 12 | TRBV6-8 | ASKPWVLITEAF
NA | 13 | TRBV18 | ASSPLEGEGDGYT
NA | 11 | TRBV6-8 | ASKASGANVLT
NA | 12 | TRBV11-3 | ASSIPGRADTQY
NA | 12 | TRBV19 | ASSKSGGIYEQY
NA | 12 | TRBV28 | ASSTVTAGNTIY
NA | 12 | TRBV28 | ASSSQGPNEKLF
few | 12 | TRBV30 | AWSYRTGPGEQY
NA | 13 | TRBV7-5 | ASSLTGSGGNTIY
once | 11 | TRBV19 | ASSISGSGGYT
NA | 13 | TRBV6-8 | ASTLGQGWADTQY
NA | 12 | TRBV19 | ASSIQGGGNTIY